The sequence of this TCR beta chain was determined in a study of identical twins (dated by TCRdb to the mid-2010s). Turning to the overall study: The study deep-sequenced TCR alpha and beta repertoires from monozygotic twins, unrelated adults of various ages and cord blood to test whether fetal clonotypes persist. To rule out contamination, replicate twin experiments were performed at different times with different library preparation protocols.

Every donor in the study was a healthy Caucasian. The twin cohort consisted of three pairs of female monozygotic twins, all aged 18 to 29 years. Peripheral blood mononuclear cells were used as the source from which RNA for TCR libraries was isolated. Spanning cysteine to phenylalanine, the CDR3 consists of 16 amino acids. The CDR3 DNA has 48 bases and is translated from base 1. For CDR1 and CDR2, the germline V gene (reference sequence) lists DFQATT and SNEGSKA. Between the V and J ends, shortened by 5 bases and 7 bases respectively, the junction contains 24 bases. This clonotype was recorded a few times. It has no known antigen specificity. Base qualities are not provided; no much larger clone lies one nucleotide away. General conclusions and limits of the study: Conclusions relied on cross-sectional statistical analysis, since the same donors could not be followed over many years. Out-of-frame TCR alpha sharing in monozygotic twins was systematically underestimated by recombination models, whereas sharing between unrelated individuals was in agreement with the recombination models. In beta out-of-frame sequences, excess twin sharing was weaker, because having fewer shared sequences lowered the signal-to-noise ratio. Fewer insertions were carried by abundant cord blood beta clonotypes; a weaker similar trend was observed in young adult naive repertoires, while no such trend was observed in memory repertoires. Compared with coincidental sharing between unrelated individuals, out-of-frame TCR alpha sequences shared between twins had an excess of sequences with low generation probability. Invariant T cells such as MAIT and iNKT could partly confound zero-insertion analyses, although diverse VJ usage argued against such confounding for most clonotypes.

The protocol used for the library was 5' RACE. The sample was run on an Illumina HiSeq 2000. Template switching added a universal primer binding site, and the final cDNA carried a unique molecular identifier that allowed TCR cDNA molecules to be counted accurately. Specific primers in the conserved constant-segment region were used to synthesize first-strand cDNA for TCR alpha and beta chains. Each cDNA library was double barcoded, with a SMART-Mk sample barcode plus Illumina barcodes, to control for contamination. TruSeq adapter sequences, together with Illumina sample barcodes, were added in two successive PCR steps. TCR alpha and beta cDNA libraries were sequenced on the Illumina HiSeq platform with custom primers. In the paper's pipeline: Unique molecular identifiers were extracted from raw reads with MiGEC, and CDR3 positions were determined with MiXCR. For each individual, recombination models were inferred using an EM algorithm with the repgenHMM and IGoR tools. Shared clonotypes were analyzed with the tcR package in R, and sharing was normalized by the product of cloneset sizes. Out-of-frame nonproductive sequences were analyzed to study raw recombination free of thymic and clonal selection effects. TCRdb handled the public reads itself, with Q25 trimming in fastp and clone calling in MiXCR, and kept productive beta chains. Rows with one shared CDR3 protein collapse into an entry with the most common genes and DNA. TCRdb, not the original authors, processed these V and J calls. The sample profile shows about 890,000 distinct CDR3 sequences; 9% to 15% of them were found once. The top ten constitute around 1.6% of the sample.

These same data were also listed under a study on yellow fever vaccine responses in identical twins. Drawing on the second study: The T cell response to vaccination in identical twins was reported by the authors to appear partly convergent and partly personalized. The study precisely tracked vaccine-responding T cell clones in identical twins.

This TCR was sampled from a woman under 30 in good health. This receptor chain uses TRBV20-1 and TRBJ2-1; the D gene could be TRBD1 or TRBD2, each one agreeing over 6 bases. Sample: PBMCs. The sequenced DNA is TGCAGTGCTCTGACGGTCCCGCGGGACATTTCGAATGAGCAGTTCTTC. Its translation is CSALTVPRDISNEQFF.